This TCR beta chain is from a study of T cell repertoires in cytomegalovirus infection. Findings and caveats of the study: The ex vivo response showed dominance by HLA-C-restricted CMV-specific TCR beta clonotypes.

Remarks on this clonotype: Its antigen remains unknown.

TCRdb fed the reads into MiXCR, producing one record per CDR3 protein. The sample holds approximately 700,000 distinct CDR3 sequences, 35% to 40% seen once. This clonotype was obtained from a human donor in good health (CMV status not recorded). Some clones in this sample may be carry-over from other donors' samples. The specimen sequenced was PBMCs.

The CDR3 nucleotides are TGTGCCAGCAGCTTAGGGGGTGGGGTAGGGAGCAAAAACATTCAGTACTTC. Amino acids: CASSLGGGVGSKNIQYF. This chain connects TRBV11-2 to TRBJ2-4, with D maybe TRBD2 (5 bases). Deletions cut 1 base from V and 3 bases from J, with 16 bases between. The germline V gene encodes CDR1 SGHAT and CDR2 FQNNGV. This CDR3 is 17 amino acids long.